This T cell receptor (beta chain) was captured in a study of blood T cell repertoires in COVID-19. Study background: COVID-19 samples from acute and convalescent phases originated in the United States, Italy and Spain. Nucleic acid was either cDNA or gDNA, and it came from T cells, B-cell-depleted T cells, or PBMCs.

Germline assignment: CDR1 MNHEY and CDR2 SMNVEV (reference sequence). The ends were cut back, 3 bases at V and 3 bases at J, with 8 bases in the middle. The CDR3 extends over 13 amino acids. Original handling: Using reference gene primer amplification, nucleated cell counts were estimated. Assay: immunoSEQ multiplex PCR; the TCRdb copy retains only in-frame clones and omits some. The DNA was the basis for D and trimming; V, J and clone size are from that table. The data hold about 140,000 clones, with about 70% observed a single time. Sequencing was carried out using peripheral blood. The clonotype comes from an elderly man with acute or convalescent COVID-19. The chain joins TRBV27 to TRBJ1-1, with D perhaps TRBD1 (5 bases). The CDR3 DNA follows: TGTGCCAGCAGTTTGTGGGGGGACACTGAAGCTTTCTTT. As protein: CASSLWGDTEAFF.